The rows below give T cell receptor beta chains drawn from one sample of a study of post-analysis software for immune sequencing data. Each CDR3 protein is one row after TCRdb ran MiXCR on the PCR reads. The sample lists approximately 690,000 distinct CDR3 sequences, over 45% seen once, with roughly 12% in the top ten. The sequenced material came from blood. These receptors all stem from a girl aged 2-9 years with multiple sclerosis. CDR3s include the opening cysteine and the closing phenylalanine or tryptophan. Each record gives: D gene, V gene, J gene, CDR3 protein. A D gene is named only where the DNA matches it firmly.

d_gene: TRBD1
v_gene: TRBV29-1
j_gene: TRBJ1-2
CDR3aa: CSVGGTGDDYGYTF

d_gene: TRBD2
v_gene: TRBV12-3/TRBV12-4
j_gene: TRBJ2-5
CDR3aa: CASRLRLAGSDEQYF

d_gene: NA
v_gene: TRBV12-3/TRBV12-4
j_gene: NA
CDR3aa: CASSSTALSGDEQYF

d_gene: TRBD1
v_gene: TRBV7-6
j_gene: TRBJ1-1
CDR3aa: CASSLTGGSIEAFF

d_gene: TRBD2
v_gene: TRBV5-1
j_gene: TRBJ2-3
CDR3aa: CASSLDIWREGLTDTQYF

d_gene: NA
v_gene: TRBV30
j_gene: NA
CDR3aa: CAWNSGSYNEQYF

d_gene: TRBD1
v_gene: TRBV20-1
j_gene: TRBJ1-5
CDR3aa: CSARDRDDSNQPQHF

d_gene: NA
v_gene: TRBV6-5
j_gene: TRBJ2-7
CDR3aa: CASRVTDSPYEQYF

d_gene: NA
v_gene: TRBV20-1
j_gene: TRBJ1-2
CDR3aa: CSAPSDGYYGYTF

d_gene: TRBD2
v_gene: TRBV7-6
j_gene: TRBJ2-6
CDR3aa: CASSLVGGSFSGANVLTF

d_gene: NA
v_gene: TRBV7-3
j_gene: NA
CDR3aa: CASSLTNGNYEQYF

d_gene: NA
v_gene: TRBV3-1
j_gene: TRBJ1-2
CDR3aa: CASSQASFADGYTF

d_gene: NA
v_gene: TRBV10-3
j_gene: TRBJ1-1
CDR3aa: CAISDRQLNTEAFF